These 19 T cell receptor beta chains were sequenced from one sample in a study of shared clonotypes between healthy human individuals. TCRdb's table, derived via immunoSEQ multiplex PCR, lists solely in-frame clones and lacks some. The sample gives 550,000 to 850,000 clones, roughly 72% of which show up once; about 1.8% is in the top ten. Sequencing was done on a sample of memory CD4+ T cells sorted from blood. As to subset: CD45RA-negative fraction. These receptors all come from a woman aged 25 to 39 in good health.

This clone came up a few times. The CDR3 here is CASSLYGSGPIEQYF. The CDR3 DNA reads TGTGCCAGCAGCTTATACGGGAGCGGGCCGATCGAGCAGTACTTC. The gene calls are TRBV7-9 and TRBJ2-7, with D possibly TRBD2 on 6 matching bases. Deletions cut 2 bases from V and 6 bases from J, with 17 bases between. There are 15 residues in the CDR3. Germline assignment: CDR1 SEHNR and CDR2 FQNEAQ (reference sequence).

This clone has a handful of counts. The chain uses TRBV27 and TRBJ1-1; D is uncertain. V was shortened by 3 bases and J by 2 bases, with 10 bases between the two germline ends. Germline V gene data show CDR1 as MNHEY and CDR2 as SMNVEV (reference sequence). CDR3 length equals 14 residues. Here the CDR3 DNA reads TGTGCCAGCAGTTTTGAAAGCCGCAACACTGAAGCTTTCTTT. Its translation: CASSFESRNTEAFF.

The chain recombines TRBV14 with TRBJ1-5; 7 nucleotides agree with TRBD1. Germline values: CDR1 SGHDN, CDR2 FVKESK. CDR3 length: 14 residues. The V gene end was trimmed by 4 bases and the J gene end by 3 bases; junction bases not matched to a gene: 3. DNA of the CDR3: TGTGCCAGCAGCCGACAGGGTTACAATCAGCCCCAGCATTTT. Translated, it gives CASSRQGYNQPQHF.

The chain is built from TRBV15 and TRBJ2-1; D might be TRBD1 or TRBD2, each matching 5 bases. Germline CDR1 LNHNV, CDR2 YYDKDF (reference sequence). Trimming left V 3 bases short and J 0 bases short, with 12 bases between. The CDR3 covers 16 residues. The CDR3, as DNA: TGTGCCACCAGCAGCCCCGGAGGACACTCCTACAATGAGCAGTTCTTC. Protein product: CATSSPGGHSYNEQFF.

In the case of this clone: The likely explanation is a read error, given a far larger clone one base away. The rearrangement uses TRBV11-1 and TRBJ2-1; no clear D. Trimming stripped 1 base from V and 6 bases from J, with 7 bases between. The V gene's germline CDR1 is SGHAT and CDR2 FQDESV (reference sequence). The CDR3 contains 13 residues. The CDR3 sequence is CASSLDSSNEQFF. The CDR3 bases are TGTGCCAGCAGCTTAGACTCGAGCAATGAGCAGTTCTTC.

The chain combines TRBV10-1 with TRBJ2-1; D possibly corresponds to TRBD1 (7 bases). V lost 4 bases to trimming and J lost 9 bases, with 16 bases between them. The CDR3 contains 14 residues. Germline CDR1 reads WNHNN; CDR2 reads SYGVQD (reference sequence). The CDR3 DNA reads as TGCGCCAGCAGTGTAGGGTTCCAGGGGGGTGAGCAGTTCTTC. This encodes CASSVGFQGGEQFF.

V usage is TRBV9 and J usage is TRBJ2-3; 9 positions match TRBD2. CDR1 is SGDLS and CDR2 is YYNGEE in the germline V gene. This CDR3 region has 16 residues. The J segment lost 9 bases and the V segment lost 7 bases, leaving 18 bases of the junction unmatched. CDR3 nucleotides: TGTGCCAGCGCAAACCCTGGGGCGGGAGGGGGTTGGACGCAGTATTTT. Its protein is CASANPGAGGGWTQYF.

The chain has TRBV25-1 and TRBJ2-2, with TRBD2 identical over 10 bases. Germline CDR1 and CDR2: MGHDK and SYGVNS. CDR3 length: 14 residues. With 6 bases clipped from V and 6 bases from J, the junction kept 4 bases outside the gene matches. CDR3 in amino acids: CASRSGRASGELFF. In DNA form, the CDR3 reads TGTGCCAGCAGGAGCGGGAGGGCATCCGGGGAGCTGTTTTTT.

The rearrangement joins TRBV7-6 to TRBJ1-2; D not resolved. Germline CDR1 SGHVS, CDR2 FNYEAQ. The V gene lost 1 base and the J gene lost 0 bases, with 9 bases spanning the gap. There are 15 residues in the CDR3. CDR3 nucleotides: TGTGCCAGCAGCTTAGTACACGGGGCTAACTATGGCTACACCTTC. Protein sequence: CASSLVHGANYGYTF.

This chain uses TRBV7-9 with TRBJ2-2; D is unresolved. The CDR3 totals 14 residues. Deletions cut 7 bases from V and 3 bases from J, with 12 bases between. Germline CDR1 reads SEHNR; CDR2 reads FQNEAQ (reference sequence). CDR3 residues: CASTNQEDTGELFF. Written as DNA, the CDR3 is TGTGCCAGCACCAATCAAGAGGACACCGGGGAGCTGTTTTTT.

Comments on this clone: Other DNA sequences in this sample translate to the same CDR3. The chain carries TRBV29-1 and TRBJ2-1; 12 positions agree with TRBD2. This CDR3 comprises 15 residues. Germline V gives CDR1 SQVTM, CDR2 ANQGSEA. V dropped 3 bases and J dropped 7; count of bases not matched to a gene: 7. The CDR3 nucleotides are TGCAGCGTTGACCTGACTAGCGGGAGTTTAAATGAGCAGTTCTTC. Its translation: CSVDLTSGSLNEQFF.

The chain links TRBV4-1 to TRBJ2-2, with TRBD2 matching over 8 bases. The germline CDR1 and CDR2 sequences are MGHRA and YSYEKL. The ends lost 4 bases at V and 7 bases at J; junction bases unmatched: 8. This CDR3 spans 15 amino acids. The CDR3 here is CASSPGGGVGGELFF. The CDR3 coding sequence is TGCGCCAGCAGCCCCGGGGGGGGAGTTGGCGGGGAGCTGTTTTTT.

This sequence joins TRBV28 and TRBJ1-2, with TRBD1 matching over 7 bases. Germline CDR1 MDHEN, CDR2 SYDVKM. V lost 1 base, J lost 0 bases, and 8 bases stayed unmatched. CDR3 length: 17 amino acids. The CDR3 reads CASSLFRQGESNYGYTF. The CDR3 nucleotides read TGTGCCAGCAGTTTATTCCGACAGGGAGAATCTAACTATGGCTACACCTTC.

The J gene is TRBJ1-1, the V gene TRBV27; no clear D gene. This CDR3 is 14 amino acids long. The V and J ends lost 4 bases and 1 base respectively, with 10 bases between them. CDR1 and CDR2 from the germline V gene are MNHEY and SMNVEV (reference sequence). Here the CDR3 reads CASSSWLTNTEAFF. CDR3 bases: TGTGCCAGCAGTTCGTGGCTGACGAACACTGAAGCTTTCTTT.

V and J are TRBV29-1 and TRBJ1-4, with TRBD1 as a possible D gene (5 bases). Germline V gene data show CDR1 as SQVTM and CDR2 as ANQGSEA. V lost 8 bases to trimming and J lost 0 bases, with 13 bases between them. The CDR3 is 14 amino acids. The CDR3 sequence is CSFTGGATNEKLFF. The CDR3 nucleotides read TGCAGCTTTACAGGCGGAGCAACTAATGAAAAACTGTTTTTT.

This sequence joins TRBV7-2 and TRBJ2-1; D not resolved. This CDR3 contains 14 residues. Trimming removed 0 bases at V and 5 bases at J, with 8 bases between. The germline V gene encodes CDR1 SGHTA and CDR2 FQGNSA. The CDR3 region is CASSLAGLNNEQFF. The CDR3 nucleotides are TGTGCCAGCAGCTTAGCAGGTCTCAACAATGAGCAGTTCTTC.

This clone showed up just a few times. Other DNA sequences within the sample encode an identical CDR3. The V and J genes are TRBV10-3 and TRBJ2-3; the D is unclear. The V gene lost 6 bases and the J gene lost 0 bases, with 1 base spanning the gap. The germline V gene has CDR1 ENHRY and CDR2 SYGVKD. CDR3 length: 11 residues. The CDR3 region is CAIRSTDTQYF. CDR3 sequence (DNA): TGTGCCATCAGAAGCACAGATACGCAGTATTTT.

The gene calls are TRBV4-1 and TRBJ2-1; 10 positions match TRBD2. The CDR3 is made up of 16 amino acids. From germline, CDR1 is MGHRA and CDR2 YSYEKL. The V gene end was trimmed by 0 bases and the J gene end by 9 bases; junction bases not matched to a gene: 8. This chain's CDR3 is CASSQDSSGRAGEQFF. The CDR3 DNA follows: TGCGCCAGCAGCCAAGATTCAAGCGGGAGGGCCGGTGAGCAGTTCTTC.

V is TRBV6-5 and J is TRBJ1-1; tentative D call: TRBD1 (5 bases). This CDR3 comprises 15 residues. In germline, CDR1 is MNHEY, CDR2 SVGAGI. The V gene lost 0 bases and the J gene lost 5 bases, with 13 bases spanning the gap. The CDR3 loop is CASSYSYRWGTEAFF. The CDR3 region has the DNA TGTGCCAGCAGTTACTCGTACAGGTGGGGGACTGAAGCTTTCTTT.